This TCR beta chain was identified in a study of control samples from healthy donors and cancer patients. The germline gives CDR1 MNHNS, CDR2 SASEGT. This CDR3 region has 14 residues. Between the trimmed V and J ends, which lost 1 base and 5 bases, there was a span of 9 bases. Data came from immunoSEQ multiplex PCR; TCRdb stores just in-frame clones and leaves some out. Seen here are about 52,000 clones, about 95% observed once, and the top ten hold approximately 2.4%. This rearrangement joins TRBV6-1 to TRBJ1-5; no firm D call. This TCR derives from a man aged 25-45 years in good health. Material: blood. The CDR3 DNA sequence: TGTGCCAGCAGTGAAGGGGGTTGGGATCAGCCCCAGCATTTT. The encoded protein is CASSEGGWDQPQHF.